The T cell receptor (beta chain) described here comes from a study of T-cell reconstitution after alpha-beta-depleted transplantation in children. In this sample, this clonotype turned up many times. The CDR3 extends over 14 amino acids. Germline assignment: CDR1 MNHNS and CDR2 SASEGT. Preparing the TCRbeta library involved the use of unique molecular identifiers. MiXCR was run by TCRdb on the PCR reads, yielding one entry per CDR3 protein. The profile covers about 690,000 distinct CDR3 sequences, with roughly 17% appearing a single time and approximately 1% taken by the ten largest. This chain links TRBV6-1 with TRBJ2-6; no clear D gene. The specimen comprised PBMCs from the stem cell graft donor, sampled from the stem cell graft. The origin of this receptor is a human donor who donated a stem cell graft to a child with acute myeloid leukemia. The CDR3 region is CASRRISGANVLTF. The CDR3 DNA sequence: TGTGCAAGCCGTCGGATCTCTGGGGCCAACGTCCTGACTTTC.